These 24 T cell receptor beta chains were sequenced from one sample in a study of OX40 agonist ivuxolimab in advanced cancers. The assay was immunoSEQ multiplex PCR, and TCRdb's table has in-frame clones only and misses some. The sample records around 76,000 clones, nearly 95% being singletons. The specimen comprised CD4+ or CD8+ T cells sorted from blood, sampled in a trial of the OX40 agonist ivuxolimab. Receptors originate from an adult with an advanced solid tumor such as melanoma, head and neck, liver or kidney cancer.

The chain is built from TRBV5-6 and TRBJ2-3; 8 bases fit TRBD2. Trimming took 2 bases from V and 1 from J; bases not matched to a gene: 3. Germline V gene lookup returns CDR1 SGHDT and CDR2 YYEEEE. This CDR3 region has 15 residues. CDR3: CASSFGGVGTDTQYF. In DNA, the CDR3 is TGTGCCAGCAGCTTCGGGGGGGTGGGCACAGATACGCAGTATTTT.

The chain couples TRBV6-5 to TRBJ1-5, with D uncertain. V was cut by 2 bases and J by 6 bases, with 11 bases left in between. The CDR3 totals 14 residues. CDR1 is MNHEY and CDR2 is SVGAGI in the germline V gene. For the CDR3, the DNA is TGTGCCAGCAGTTACATCGAGCTACTTCAGCCCCAGCATTTT. Its translation is CASSYIELLQPQHF.

The rearrangement uses TRBV7-2 and TRBJ1-6; no clear D gene. Trimming took off 2 bases at V and 7 bases at J, with 9 bases between the two ends. CDR3 length equals 14 residues. The germline CDR1 and CDR2 sequences are SGHTA and FQGNSA. The CDR3 loop reads CASSLPSRNSPLHF. CDR3 bases: TGTGCCAGCAGCTTACCATCCAGGAATTCACCCCTCCACTTT.

V usage is TRBV27 and J usage is TRBJ1-4; D ambiguous. The CDR3 consists of 13 residues. Trimming took 4 bases from V and 5 from J, leaving 8 bases between them. Germline V CDR1 and CDR2: MNHEY, SMNVEV (reference sequence). For the CDR3, the DNA is TGTGCCAGCAGTTCGGAAGGAAATGAAAAACTGTTTTTT. As protein: CASSSEGNEKLFF.

The V and J genes are TRBV5-6 and TRBJ1-5; no clear D gene. CDR1 is SGHDT, CDR2 YYEEEE, per germline. This CDR3 spans 12 amino acids. V was cut by 3 bases and J by 3 bases, with 4 bases left in between. The CDR3 protein is CASSSLNQPQHF. As DNA, the CDR3 is TGTGCCAGCAGCTCCCTCAATCAGCCCCAGCATTTT.

V is TRBV14 and J is TRBJ2-3; D assignment may be TRBD1 or TRBD2 (5 bases each). The CDR3 contains 15 residues. V was shortened by 3 bases and J by 4 bases, with 14 bases between the two germline ends. CDR1 is SGHDN and CDR2 is FVKESK in the germline V gene. For the CDR3, the DNA is TGTGCCAGCAGCCAGGGCTTCCGGGACCCAGATACGCAGTATTTT. Residues: CASSQGFRDPDTQYF.

This rearrangement joins TRBV11-2 to TRBJ1-1; 8 bases line up with TRBD1. This CDR3 region has 12 residues. CDR1 is SGHAT and CDR2 is FQNNGV in the germline V gene. Trimming at V came to 4 bases and at J to 7 bases, leaving 2 bases not matched to a gene. For the CDR3, the DNA is TGTGCCAGCAGCTCCGGACAGGGTGAAGCTTTCTTT. Protein: CASSSGQGEAFF.

The rearrangement joins TRBV6-5 to TRBJ2-7; 7 positions match TRBD1. V shed 2 bases, J shed 2 bases, and the junction held 3 bases outside the gene matches. In germline, CDR1 is MNHEY, CDR2 SVGAGI. CDR3 size: 14 residues. CDR3 sequence: CASSYRTGTYEQYF. The CDR3 DNA reads as TGTGCCAGCAGTTACCGGACAGGTACCTACGAGCAGTACTTC.

The chain employs TRBV6-1 and TRBJ1-2; weak D call: TRBD1 (6 bases). Germline V gene data show CDR1 as MNHNS and CDR2 as SASEGT. Trimming shortened V by 2 bases and J by 2 bases, and 12 bases separated the two germline ends. CDR3 length equals 15 residues. CDR3 in amino acids: CASSEYGGRNYGYTF. The CDR3 DNA follows: TGTGCCAGCAGTGAATACGGGGGGCGCAACTATGGCTACACCTTC.

The chain employs TRBV11-2 and TRBJ2-1, with 9 bases matching TRBD2. V dropped 2 bases and J dropped 9; count of bases not matched to a gene: 14. The CDR3 is made up of 17 amino acids. Germline V gene data show CDR1 as SGHAT and CDR2 as FQNNGV. CDR3 sequence (DNA): TGTGCCAGCAGCTTAATATCTTGGGCGGGAGGGCCTACTGAGCAGTTCTTC. It specifies CASSLISWAGGPTEQFF.

This clone was found once. This sequence joins TRBV18 and TRBJ2-2, with no clear D. Trimming pared 2 bases from V and 0 bases from J, leaving 10 bases between. CDR3 length: 16 residues. CDR1 is KGHSH and CDR2 is LQKENI in the germline V gene. This chain's CDR3 is CASSPSNPTNTGELFF. DNA of the CDR3: TGTGCCAGCTCACCAAGCAACCCCACGAACACCGGGGAGCTGTTTTTT.

The genes are TRBV29-1 and TRBJ2-2; tentative D call: TRBD2 (5 bases). The CDR3 extends over 12 amino acids. V gave up 7 bases and J gave up 6 bases, with 12 bases separating them. Germline-derived CDR1 and CDR2 are SQVTM and ANQGSEA. CDR3 bases: TGCAGCGCCCGGACTCCCGCCGGGGAGCTGTTTTTT. It translates to CSARTPAGELFF.

The J gene is TRBJ2-7, the V gene TRBV28; maybe TRBD1 (6 bases). Per germline, CDR1 MDHEN and CDR2 SYDVKM. Trimming took 6 bases from V and 4 from J, leaving 16 bases between them. CDR3 length equals 14 residues. The CDR3, as DNA: TGTGCCAGCAGCCGCAGGGGACCCAGGTACGAGCAGTACTTC. Translation: CASSRRGPRYEQYF.

V gene TRBV25-1 combines with J gene TRBJ1-1; D perhaps matches TRBD1 (6 bases). CDR1 is MGHDK, CDR2 SYGVNS, per germline. V lost 7 bases and J lost 4, with 13 bases in between. The CDR3 is 13 residues long. The CDR3 reads CASKKQGVTEAFF. The CDR3 DNA follows: TGTGCCAGCAAAAAACAGGGAGTCACTGAAGCTTTCTTT.

The V call is TRBV28, the J call TRBJ2-7, with 9 positions matching TRBD1. Per germline, CDR1 MDHEN and CDR2 SYDVKM. The V gene end was trimmed by 7 bases and the J gene end by 2 bases; junction bases not matched to a gene: 6. The CDR3 covers 14 residues. CDR3 coding DNA: TGTGCCAGCACCCAGACAGGGGGGACCTACGAGCAGTACTTC. Protein: CASTQTGGTYEQYF.

V usage is TRBV5-4 and J usage is TRBJ2-2, with D uncertain. This CDR3 is built from 16 residues. V lost 0 bases and J lost 5, with 14 bases in between. CDR1 SGHNT and CDR2 YYREEE come from the germline V gene (reference sequence). The CDR3 bases are TGTGCCAGCAGCTTGGGTCTTTTTAGTGCGACCGGGGAGCTGTTTTTT. It translates to CASSLGLFSATGELFF.

The chain recombines TRBV4-3 with TRBJ1-4; D is unclear. The CDR3 runs 16 residues. Germline CDR1 and CDR2: LGHNA and YSLEER. V was trimmed by 0 bases and J by 5 bases, leaving 13 bases between them. CDR3 sequence (DNA): TGCGCCAGCAGCCAAGATTTGGTTGTAGGGAATGAAAAACTGTTTTTT. Its translation: CASSQDLVVGNEKLFF.

The chain couples TRBV29-1 to TRBJ2-2; D is unresolved. V was trimmed by 5 bases and J by 1 base, leaving 8 bases between them. This CDR3 region has 13 residues. CDR1 and CDR2 (germline): SQVTM, ANQGSEA. CDR3 amino acids: CSVLPMNTGELFF. As DNA, the CDR3 is TGCAGCGTTCTCCCGATGAACACCGGGGAGCTGTTTTTT.

V and J are TRBV28 and TRBJ1-1; D may be TRBD1 (5 bases). The CDR3 covers 11 residues. Trimming pared 5 bases from V and 11 bases from J, leaving 12 bases between. The germline CDR1 and CDR2 sequences are MDHEN and SYDVKM. The CDR3 DNA reads as TGTGCCAGCAGTAAAGGGGTTGGGGCTTTCTTT. Its protein product is CASSKGVGAFF. Supplemented by reference TRBV28 and TRBJ1-1, the full variable domain reads DVKVTQSSRYLVKRTGEKVFLECVQDMDHENMFWYRQDPGLGLRLIYFSYDVKMKEKGDIPEGYSVSREKKERFSLILESASTNQTSMYLCASSKGVGAFFGQGTRLTVV.

This chain uses TRBV7-9 with TRBJ1-3; D unclear. The ends were cut back, 1 base at V and 7 bases at J, with 14 bases in the middle. The CDR3 is 15 amino acids. Germline CDR1 SEHNR, CDR2 FQNEAQ (reference sequence). CDR3 residues: CASSLELGSQNTIYF. CDR3 DNA: TGTGCCAGCAGCTTAGAGCTGGGGTCCCAGAACACCATATATTTT.

Concerning this clone: At one boundary the junction diverges from the germline segment, which might be a read error. V is TRBV28 and J is TRBJ2-7, with D perhaps TRBD1 (5 bases). Germline loops: CDR1 MDHEN, CDR2 SYDVKM. The CDR3 has 13 amino acids. The CDR3 sequence is CASRAWGRVRWDF. Written as DNA, the CDR3 is TGTGCCAGCAGGGCCTGGGGCAGGGTGAGATGGGACTTC.

The chain combines TRBV5-1 with TRBJ2-7, with D perhaps TRBD2 (6 bases). V was trimmed by 0 bases and J by 4 bases, leaving 11 bases between them. Germline-derived CDR1 and CDR2 are SGHRS and YFSETQ. The CDR3 is 14 residues long. The CDR3 DNA sequence: TGCGCCAGCAGCTTGGAAGGCGGGATTTACGAGCAGTACTTC. Encoded protein: CASSLEGGIYEQYF.

In regard to this clone: The sample contains more than one DNA sequence encoding this CDR3. This chain connects TRBV27 to TRBJ2-1, with 11 bases aligning to TRBD2. This CDR3 has 15 residues. V lost 6 bases, J lost 4 bases, and 5 bases stayed unmatched. CDR1 MNHEY and CDR2 SMNVEV come from the germline V gene (reference sequence). This chain's CDR3 is CASSPGTSGYNEQFF. The CDR3 bases are TGTGCCAGCAGCCCCGGGACTAGCGGATACAATGAGCAGTTCTTC.

The chain is built from TRBV7-3 and TRBJ2-1; D is ambiguous. V dropped 2 bases and J dropped 6 bases, with 8 bases sitting between them. CDR3 length equals 13 residues. Germline CDR1 reads SGHTA; CDR2 reads FQGTGA. DNA for the CDR3: TGTGCCAGCAGCTTAGGGTTCGGCAATGAGCAGTTCTTC. The encoded protein is CASSLGFGNEQFF.